This paragraph reports one T cell receptor (beta chain). Its antigen is not known. After removal of 1 base from V and 3 bases from J, the junction contained 6 bases not matched to a gene. The CDR3 loop spans 16 amino acids. CDR1 is MGHRA, CDR2 YSYEKL, per germline. This sample is drawn from a study of shared clonotypes between healthy human individuals. Findings and caveats of the study: Incompleteness in sorted-subset sequencing, despite large depth, was shown by rarefaction.

Here immunoSEQ multiplex PCR was the method, and the copy in TCRdb shows in-frame clones only, minus some. This table has about 2 million clones, around 96% appearing once. As defined, naive CD8 cells were CD45RO-negative and positively selected for CCR7, with terminally differentiated effector memory CD45RA+ cells excluded. Healthy HIV-negative adults without recent acute infections or vaccinations served as donors. The chain is built from TRBV4-1 and TRBJ2-7, with 10 bases aligning to TRBD1. The sequence was collected from a young man in good health. Sequencing used naive CD8+ T cells sorted from blood. CDR3 DNA: TGCGCCAGCAGCCAAGCCCTGGGGGACAGGGGCTACGAGCAGTACTTC. It encodes CASSQALGDRGYEQYF.